This T cell receptor beta chain was obtained from a study of beta chain features in type 1 diabetes. As for the study in general: All of the samples together had 95 million to 140 million sorted cells examined.

Concerning this clone itself: Its antigen is undetermined.

Germline CDR1 reads WSHSY; CDR2 reads SAAADI. The CDR3 has 13 amino acids. V gave up 8 bases and J gave up 1 base, with 11 bases separating them. Whole-study results and caveats: TCRB CDR3s from Type 1 diabetes patients were moderately but significantly shorter in all four CD4+ subsets.

The isolated RNA, all of it, was reverse transcribed, so expressed TCRB transcripts were what got sequenced. TCRdb's copy holds only in-frame clones and misses some; the assay was immunoSEQ multiplex PCR. The sample has 400,000 to 550,000 clones, around 10% seen once; the top ten hold about 0.042%. By way of CD45RO/CCR7/CD25/CD127/CD95/CD27, the CD4+ regulatory, stem cell-like memory, central memory and naive cells were sorted. This TCR derives from a woman aged 18-29 years in good health. The sample consisted of naive CD4+ T cells from blood. The chain employs TRBV10-2 and TRBJ1-2; no firm D call. The CDR3 protein is CASFSGSNYGYTF. The DNA of the CDR3 is TGCGCCAGCTTCTCGGGCAGTAACTATGGCTACACCTTC.